This T cell receptor beta chain derives from a study of blood T cell repertoires in COVID-19 (dated by TCRdb to between 2020 and 2021). Background for the entire study: Samples covering the acute and convalescent phases of COVID-19 were provided by collaborators in the United States, Italy and Spain. The material from the prospective study consisted of cDNA or gDNA derived from T cells, B-cell-depleted T cells, or PBMCs. The dataset comprised deeply sampled blood TCRbeta repertoires from subjects exposed to, actively infected with, or recovered from COVID-19. The repertoires were released in a freely available public database intended as a resource for research on the immune response to SARS-CoV-2. Samples were obtained from the ongoing ImmuneRACE study (first 160 participants) and from roughly 1,300 subjects provided by 6 global collaborators. The sample metadata nearly always contained a de-identified subject ID, COVID-19 status, age in years and sex. Where HLA class I and class II types were available, the types were taken from metadata supplied by the sample provider, not from assay-based typing. The research as a whole found: The quantity of clinical and demographic metadata differed by source and by participant and was supplied without curation.

TCRbeta CDR3 regions were amplified from genomic DNA by means of the immunoSEQ Assay, a bias-controlled multiplex PCR. On the study's bioinformatics: The number of nucleated cells in each sample was estimated from the amplification of reference gene primers within the assay. Sequence reads were collapsed and filtered to measure the absolute abundance of every unique TCRbeta CDR3 rearrangement. Productive Simpson clonality was computed per sample as the square root of Simpson's diversity index over productive rearrangements. TCRdb took over this immuneACCESS table, retaining in-frame rearrangements with V and J assigned. Such tables are incomplete; in checked studies, under half of the missing clones stem from an unresolved V gene, and the remainder is unexplained. The DNA gave D and trimming, while V, J and clone size come from that table. The sample includes roughly 330,000 clones, with about 87% observed a single time. Clones ranked in the top ten supply about 5.7% of the sample.

As concerns this clone: Its antigen has not been determined. Base quality data are lacking; no much larger clone is found one base away.

Including cysteine and phenylalanine, the CDR3 has 15 amino acids. The DNA shown is the 45-base CDR3, in frame from base 1. In the germline V gene, CDR1 corresponds to MNHEY and CDR2 to SVGEGT. Germline trimming: 6 bases from V, 1 base from J; junction bases outside gene matches: 6. Participants in the prospective study were enrolled through a virtual design, were aged roughly 18 to 100 years, and lived in approximately 24 United States geographic areas. In the prospective study, participants were assigned to cohorts based on the clinical history participants reported in a screening survey and a study questionnaire. Recovered participants in ImmuneRACE Cohort 3 were defined as having two consecutive negative NP/OP PCR tests, clearance from a healthcare professional, or resolution of symptoms. Each participant in the prospective study had whole blood, serum and a nasopharyngeal or oropharyngeal swab collected by mobile phlebotomists. Over a roughly 2-month period, participants in the prospective study had the option of providing additional blood draws and questionnaires. Prospective study blood samples were shipped either frozen or at room temperature before DNA extraction.

The receptor chain draws on TRBV6-2 or TRBV6-3 and TRBJ2-1, with TRBD1 matching 7 junction bases. The sequenced material came from PBMCs or T cells enriched from blood (not recorded which). The receptor was derived from a woman in her 30s who had recovered from COVID-19. The DNA sequence is given as TGTGCCAGCAGCTGGACAGGCCCTTCCTACAATGAGCAGTTCTTC. The translation is CASSWTGPSYNEQFF.